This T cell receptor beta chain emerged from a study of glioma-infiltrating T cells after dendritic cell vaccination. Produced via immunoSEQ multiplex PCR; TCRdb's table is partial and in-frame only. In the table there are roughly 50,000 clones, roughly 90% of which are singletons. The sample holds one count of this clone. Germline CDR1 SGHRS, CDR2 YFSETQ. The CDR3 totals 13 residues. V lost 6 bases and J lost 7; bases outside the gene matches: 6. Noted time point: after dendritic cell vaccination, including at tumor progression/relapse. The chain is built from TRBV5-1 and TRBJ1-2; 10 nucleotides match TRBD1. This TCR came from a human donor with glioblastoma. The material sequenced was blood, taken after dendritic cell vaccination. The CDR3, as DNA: TGCGCCAGCACCCGGGACAGGGGATCTGGCTACACCTTC. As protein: CASTRDRGSGYTF.